This TCR beta chain is from a study of Ad26.COV2.S vaccination and SARS-CoV-2 variants. Treatment described: roughly 19 received Ad26.COV2.S at low or high dose, single or two shots; a few received placebo; per-sample allocation not given. Each sample was drawn 63 days after the first injection (of vaccine or placebo). Germline CDR1 and CDR2: SGHTA and FQGNSA. The CDR3 length is 15 residues. Trimming cost V 5 bases and J 2 bases; bases outside gene matches: 9. Sequencing used immunoSEQ multiplex PCR; TCRdb keeps in-frame clones, though not all of them. The sample has hundreds of thousands of clones; more than 75% are singletons.

The genes are TRBV7-2 and TRBJ2-7; the match to TRBD1 covers 7 bases. Material: peripheral blood, obtained in a trial of Ad26.COV2.S vaccine versus placebo. The clonotype originates from a person between 18 and 65 years old who received the Ad26.COV2.S COVID-19 vaccine or a placebo. The CDR3 DNA reads as TGTGCCAGCAGCCAGTTTCCGGGACAGACCTACGAGCAGTACTTC. Translating gives CASSQFPGQTYEQYF. Using reference TRBV7-2 and TRBJ2-7 for the parts outside the CDR3, the full variable domain is GAGVSQSPSNKVTEKGKDVELRCDPISGHTALYWYRQSLGQGLEFLIYFQGNSAPDKSGLPSDRFSAERTGGSVSTLTIQRTQQEDSAVYLCASSQFPGQTYEQYFGPGTRLTVT.